This T cell receptor beta chain was recovered during a study of T cells in women clearing cervical HPV infection. Overall study: HLA type stays a possible confounder, typing being limited. Notes on the study in general: CIN3+ cases had significantly higher TCR repertoire richness than controls, but evenness did not differ.

Assay: immunoSEQ multiplex PCR; the TCRdb copy retains only in-frame clones and omits some. Recorded here are under 45,000 clones; the top ten clones represent about 6.8%. Unmatched junction bases numbered 7, after V lost 2 bases and J lost 1 base. Germline V CDR1 and CDR2: SGHDN, FVKESK. The CDR3 is made up of 16 amino acids. Points on this clone: Its specificity is unknown. The read finishes 3 residues shy of the CDR3 end, and the germline J gene is used to complete it.

The TCR was taken from a woman between 18 and 70 years old with a cervical HPV16 infection that either progressed to CIN3+ or cleared (not recorded which). Material for sequencing was blood buffy coat. The rearrangement joins TRBV14 to TRBJ2-5, with TRBD1 matching over 7 bases. The sequenced CDR3 bases are TGTGCCAGCAGCCAAACAACGACAGGGCTCCAAGAGACC. Protein product: CASSQTTTGLQET. The whole CDR3 sequence is CASSQTTTGLQETQYF. The variable domain in full, completed from reference TRBV14 and TRBJ2-5, reads EAGVTQFPSHSVIEKGQTVTLRCDPISGHDNLYWYRRVMGKEIKFLLHFVKESKQDESGMPNNRFLAERTGGTYSTLKVQPAELEDSGVYFCASSQTTTGLQETQYFGPGTRLLVL.